The sequence of this TCR beta chain was determined in a study of blood T cell repertoires in COVID-19. Profiling relied on immunoSEQ multiplex PCR, and the TCRdb table lists in-frame clones only, not all of them. The table includes 200,000 to 300,000 clones, around 87% detected once. Sequencing used peripheral blood. This receptor was taken from an older woman with COVID-19, enrolled during active disease.

The CDR3 loop is CSVRLLAGGPQTQYF. The CDR3 DNA is TGCAGCGTGCGCCTACTAGCGGGAGGGCCCCAGACGCAGTATTTT. V gene TRBV29-1 combines with J gene TRBJ2-3; 13 positions match TRBD2. V shed 6 bases and J 9 bases; nucleotides not matched to a gene: 12. The germline CDR1 and CDR2 sequences are SQVTM and ANQGSEA. The CDR3 length is 15 residues.